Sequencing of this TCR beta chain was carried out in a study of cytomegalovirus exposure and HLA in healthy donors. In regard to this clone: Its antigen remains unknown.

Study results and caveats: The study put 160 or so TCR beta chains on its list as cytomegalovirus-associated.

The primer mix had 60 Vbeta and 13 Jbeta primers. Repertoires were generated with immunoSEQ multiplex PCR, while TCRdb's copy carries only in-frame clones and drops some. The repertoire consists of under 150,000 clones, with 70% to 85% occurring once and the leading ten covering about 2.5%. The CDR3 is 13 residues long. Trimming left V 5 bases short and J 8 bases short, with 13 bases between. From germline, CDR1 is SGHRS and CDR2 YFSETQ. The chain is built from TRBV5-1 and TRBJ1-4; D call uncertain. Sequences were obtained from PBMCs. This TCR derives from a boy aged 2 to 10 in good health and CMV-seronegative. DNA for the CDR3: TGCGCCAGCAGTCCGGCGACTCGCGAAAAACTGTTTTTT. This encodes CASSPATREKLFF.